Each of the 15 T cell receptor beta chains below was sequenced from the same sample in a study of T cells in Graves' hyperthyroidism and ophthalmopathy. Amplification of TCR beta CDR3 regions was performed using RNA transcripts as template. A set of HTBI primers served as the primers for a first-round RT-PCR of the TCR CDR3. From the multiplex PCR reads, TCRdb called clonotypes with MiXCR, one entry per CDR3 protein. The sample has hundreds of thousands of distinct CDR3 sequences, around a quarter seen once; the top ten hold approximately 10%. Input material: blood. Source of these receptors: a woman aged 25 to 39 with Graves' ophthalmopathy.

This clonotype was picked up many times. This sequence joins TRBV9 and TRBJ1-1; 9 bases align to TRBD1. Per germline, CDR1 SGDLS and CDR2 YYNGEE. After removal of 3 bases from V and 8 bases from J, the junction contained 5 bases not matched to a gene. This CDR3 has 13 amino acids. DNA for the CDR3: TGTGCCAGCAGCGCAGGACAGGGGCGAGAAGCTTTCTTT. It specifies CASSAGQGREAFF.

This clonotype was counted many times. This chain uses TRBV28 with TRBJ1-5, with D maybe TRBD1 (6 bases). The CDR3 contains 15 residues. V lost 4 bases, J lost 0 bases, and 10 bases lay in between. The V gene's germline CDR1 is MDHEN and CDR2 SYDVKM. CDR3 sequence: CASSSGQDSNQPQHF. CDR3 nucleotide sequence: TGTGCCAGCAGTTCGGGACAAGATAGCAATCAGCCCCAGCATTTT.

The chain is built from TRBV6-2 or TRBV6-3 and TRBJ1-5, with 8 bases lining up with TRBD1. The J segment lost 0 bases and the V segment lost 6 bases, leaving 10 bases of the junction unmatched. The CDR3 length is 17 residues. Looked up from germline, CDR1 is MNHEY and CDR2 is SVGEGT. The CDR3 region is CASRPRTGRRSNQPQHF. The CDR3 region has the DNA TGTGCCAGCAGACCACGGACAGGGCGACGTAGCAATCAGCCCCAGCATTTT.

The chain employs TRBV5-4 and TRBJ1-4; the match to TRBD1 covers 7 bases. This CDR3 has 15 residues. V shed 4 bases and J 0 bases; nucleotides not matched to a gene: 3. CDR1 and CDR2 from the germline V gene are SGHNT and YYREEE (reference sequence). CDR3 residues: CASSAGGATNEKLFF. The CDR3 DNA reads TGTGCCAGCAGCGCAGGGGGGGCAACTAATGAAAAACTGTTTTTT.

V and J are TRBV6-1 and TRBJ2-5; no firm D call. Per the germline V gene, CDR1 is MNHNS and CDR2 is SASEGT. The CDR3 consists of 12 residues. The ends were cut back, 7 bases at V and 2 bases at J, with 8 bases in the middle. The CDR3 sequence is CASNLKQETQYF. CDR3 nucleotide sequence: TGTGCCAGCAACCTTAAGCAAGAGACCCAGTACTTC.

The chain carries TRBV5-6 and TRBJ1-5; D gene unclear. Germline-derived CDR1 and CDR2 are SGHDT and YYEEEE. The V end lost 0 bases, the J end lost 11 bases, and 12 bases lay between the germline ends. The CDR3 length is 13 residues. The CDR3 is CASSLGMEGTQHF. The CDR3, as DNA: TGTGCCAGCAGCTTGGGGATGGAAGGGACCCAGCATTTT.

The sample holds many counts of this clonotype. This chain connects TRBV7-2 to TRBJ2-5; TRBD2 matches at 9 bases. V lost 0 bases to trimming and J lost 3 bases; unmatched junction nucleotides: 8. Germline-derived CDR1 and CDR2 are SGHTA and FQGNSA. The CDR3 runs to 17 residues. The CDR3 DNA sequence: TGTGCCAGCAGCTTAGCCGGGGGGACTAGCTCGAAAGAGACCCAGTACTTC. Residues: CASSLAGGTSSKETQYF.

This clonotype was counted many times. This chain uses TRBV11-1 with TRBJ2-5; 10 bases align to TRBD1. V shed 0 bases, J shed 4 bases, and the junction held 14 bases outside the gene matches. In germline, CDR1 is SGHAT, CDR2 FQDESV (reference sequence). This CDR3 contains 19 residues. The CDR3 bases are TGTGCCAGCAGCTTAGCCCTGGGTTCTCTCGGGACAGGGGCAGAGACCCAGTACTTC. It specifies CASSLALGSLGTGAETQYF.

This clonotype was recorded at least ten times. V is TRBV12-3 or TRBV12-4 and J is TRBJ2-7; maybe TRBD1 (5 bases). CDR3 length: 14 amino acids. V lost 1 base to trimming and J lost 3 bases, with 10 bases between them. This chain's CDR3 is CASSLGLGDYEQYF. The CDR3 DNA follows: TGTGCCAGCAGTTTAGGTCTAGGGGACTACGAGCAGTACTTC.

The chain links TRBV12-3 or TRBV12-4 to TRBJ2-2; 10 bases line up with TRBD2. The CDR3 runs to 17 residues. V was clipped by 3 bases and J by 4 bases; unmatched bases: 8. The CDR3 nucleotides are TGTGCCAGCAGTTTTGGCCTCCTAGCGGGAGTCACCGGGGAGCTGTTTTTT. It translates to CASSFGLLAGVTGELFF.

This clonotype has only a few counts. J is TRBJ2-5 and V is TRBV3-1, with TRBD1 identical over 7 bases. This CDR3 has 14 residues. CDR1 LGHDT and CDR2 YNNKEL come from the germline V gene (reference sequence). V gave up 8 bases and J gave up 3 bases; unmatched junction bases: 9. CDR3 loop: CASGPPGQKETQYF. The CDR3 DNA sequence: TGTGCCAGCGGACCACCGGGACAGAAAGAGACCCAGTACTTC.

V and J are TRBV2 and TRBJ2-7, with TRBD2 identical over 15 bases. The V segment lost 6 bases and the J segment 9 bases; nucleotides outside the gene matches: 24. Germline V gene sequence: CDR1 SNHLY, CDR2 FYNNEI. The CDR3 has 20 residues. CDR3 sequence: CASRDIHFTRTSGGAGGQYF. In nucleotides, the CDR3 is TGTGCCAGCAGAGATATCCACTTCACGCGGACTAGCGGGGGGGCCGGGGGGCAGTACTTC.

The chain links TRBV6-1 to TRBJ2-5; 8 positions match TRBD2. J was trimmed by 7 bases and V by 4 bases; bases with no gene match: 5. The CDR3 contains 13 residues. The V gene's germline CDR1 is MNHNS and CDR2 SASEGT. For the CDR3, the DNA is TGTGCCAGCAGTGGGACGGGAGGGTGGACCCAGTACTTC. It is translated as CASSGTGGWTQYF.

This clonotype was observed at least ten times. The chain joins TRBV20-1 to TRBJ2-7; perhaps TRBD2 as D (6 bases). Germline loops: CDR1 DFQATT, CDR2 SNEGSKA (reference sequence). The CDR3 is 13 residues long. The germline V and J ends were trimmed by 7 bases and 0 bases, with 13 bases remaining between them. CDR3 DNA sequence: TGCAGTGTTTACATAGCGGCCTCCTACGAGCAGTACTTC. It is translated as CSVYIAASYEQYF.

This clonotype was picked up many times. This chain links TRBV18 with TRBJ1-1, with a weak D call TRBD1 (6 bases). The germline V and J ends were trimmed by 4 bases and 10 bases, with 7 bases remaining between them. The CDR3 sequence is 10 residues long. Per the germline V gene, CDR1 is KGHSH and CDR2 is LQKENI. In DNA form, the CDR3 reads TGTGCCAGCTCACGGGACACAGCTTTCTTT. This gives the protein CASSRDTAFF.